Following are 24 T cell receptor beta chains from one sample sequenced in a study of shared clonotypes between healthy human individuals. Sequencing was performed with immunoSEQ multiplex PCR; in TCRdb, only in-frame clones are kept and a portion is missing. In the table there are some 2,500,000 clones, roughly 93% of which are singletons. Sample: naive CD4+ T cells from PBMCs. Noted subset: CD45RA+ positively selected. The receptors were sampled from a man aged 18-30 years in good health. Some clones in this sample may be carry-over from other donors' samples.

This clone was seen once. V is TRBV5-1 and J is TRBJ1-6; 7 bases fit TRBD1. This CDR3 has 14 amino acids. J gave up 7 bases and V 0 bases, and 1 base lay outside the gene matches. Germline V gives CDR1 SGHRS, CDR2 YFSETQ. The CDR3, as DNA: TGCGCCAGCAGCTTGGCGGGACAGAATTCACCCCTCCACTTT. Translation gives CASSLAGQNSPLHF.

This chain joins TRBV6-5 and TRBJ2-7; 8 nucleotides match TRBD1. The CDR3 loop spans 12 amino acids. From germline, CDR1 is MNHEY and CDR2 SVGAGI. Germline trimming cut 10 bases from V and 2 bases from J; bases unmatched to any gene: 4. The CDR3 DNA sequence: TGTGCCACCCAGGACAGGGCCTACGAGCAGTACTTC. Its translation is CATQDRAYEQYF.

The chain uses TRBV6-1 and TRBJ2-7; D may match TRBD1 or TRBD2 (5 bases each). The length of the CDR3 is 16 residues. V lost 3 bases and J 2 bases, leaving 17 bases between the germline ends. The germline gives CDR1 MNHNS, CDR2 SASEGT. The chain's CDR3 is CASSEGLGVPPYEQYF. CDR3 DNA sequence: TGTGCCAGCAGTGAGGGTTTGGGGGTACCACCCTACGAGCAGTACTTC.

The chain is built from TRBV5-6 and TRBJ1-4; D not resolved. CDR1 and CDR2 (germline): SGHDT, YYEEEE. This CDR3 comprises 16 residues. Between the trimmed V and J ends, which lost 2 bases and 2 bases, there was a span of 13 bases. The CDR3 protein is CASSFLRGGTNEKLFF. The CDR3 nucleotides are TGTGCCAGCAGCTTCTTGCGGGGTGGGACTAATGAAAAACTGTTTTTT.

The chain uses TRBV10-3 and TRBJ2-3, with D possibly matching TRBD2 (5 bases). Trimming pared 11 bases from V and 1 base from J, leaving 13 bases between. The CDR3 spans 13 residues. Germline V CDR1 and CDR2: ENHRY, SYGVKD. In DNA form, the CDR3 reads TGTGCCTGCTTAAGGACTGGCACAGATACGCAGTATTTT. This codes for CACLRTGTDTQYF.

The gene calls are TRBV14 and TRBJ2-1; maybe TRBD1 (5 bases). The CDR3 is 16 amino acids. Germline CDR1 and CDR2: SGHDN and FVKESK. V dropped 2 bases and J dropped 1 base, with 12 bases sitting between them. CDR3 bases: TGTGCCAGCAGCCAACGACCTGACAGATCCTACAATGAGCAGTTCTTC. As protein: CASSQRPDRSYNEQFF.

This clone was counted a few times. Different DNA sequences within this sample yield the same CDR3. CDR3 DNA sequence: TGTGCCAGTAGTATAGTAGGGGGTAATCAGCCCCAGCATTTT. It translates to CASSIVGGNQPQHF. The chain is built from TRBV19 and TRBJ1-5; possibly TRBD1 for D (6 bases). CDR1 and CDR2 (germline): LNHDA, SQIVND (reference sequence). The CDR3 is 14 residues long. The V end was cut by 1 base, the J end by 4 bases, with 8 bases between.

The V gene is TRBV28, the J gene TRBJ2-3; D remains ambiguous. Per germline, CDR1 MDHEN and CDR2 SYDVKM. The CDR3 runs to 17 residues. V gave up 4 bases and J gave up 0 bases, with 17 bases separating them. This chain's CDR3 is CASSSPRTSSSTDTQYF. The CDR3, as DNA: TGTGCCAGCAGTTCCCCCCGGACCTCATCTAGCACAGATACGCAGTATTTT. The full variable domain, rest sourced from reference TRBV28 and TRBJ2-3, is DVKVTQSSRYLVKRTGEKVFLECVQDMDHENMFWYRQDPGLGLRLIYFSYDVKMKEKGDIPEGYSVSREKKERFSLILESASTNQTSMYLCASSSPRTSSSTDTQYFGPGTRLTVL.

The chain links TRBV7-2 to TRBJ2-5, with D tentatively TRBD1 (5 bases). V was clipped by 1 base and J by 5 bases, with 11 bases between them. This CDR3 contains 14 residues. Looked up from germline, CDR1 is SGHTA and CDR2 is FQGNSA. DNA for the CDR3: TGTGCCAGCAGCTTAGACAGGTGGATCGAGACCCAGTACTTC. Translation: CASSLDRWIETQYF.

This clone was seen more than once but under ten times. V is TRBV4-1 and J is TRBJ2-5; 8 bases line up with TRBD1. The length of the CDR3 is 17 residues. With V trimmed by 2 bases and J by 4 bases, 12 bases remained unmatched. From germline, CDR1 is MGHRA and CDR2 YSYEKL. CDR3 loop: CASSQPGTGRGRETQYF. DNA of the CDR3: TGCGCCAGCAGCCAACCAGGGACAGGCCGAGGGAGAGAGACCCAGTACTTC.

V gene TRBV28 combines with J gene TRBJ2-7; TRBD1 or TRBD2 may be the D gene (5 bases each). Germline values: CDR1 MDHEN, CDR2 SYDVKM. The V end was cut by 4 bases, the J end by 1 base, with 32 bases between. The CDR3 has 21 amino acids. CDR3: CASSSLGPGTDLSRWSYEQYF. CDR3 nucleotide sequence: TGTGCCAGCAGTTCTCTGGGCCCCGGGACGGACTTAAGCAGGTGGTCCTACGAGCAGTACTTC.

The chain employs TRBV6-5 and TRBJ2-1, with TRBD1 identical over 8 bases. V lost 6 bases, J lost 7 bases, and 11 bases stayed unmatched. Germline assignment: CDR1 MNHEY and CDR2 SVGAGI. CDR3 length equals 15 residues. The CDR3 bases are TGTGCCAGCAGAGCCGGGACAGGACTCGGGAATGAGCAGTTCTTC. It translates to CASRAGTGLGNEQFF.

This clone was detected only a few times. The genes are TRBV7-3 and TRBJ2-1, with 9 bases matching TRBD2. Germline values: CDR1 SGHTA, CDR2 FQGTGA. V gave up 6 bases and J gave up 4 bases; unmatched junction bases: 16. The length of the CDR3 is 18 residues. CDR3 DNA: TGTGCCAGCAGTTCTGGGGTGGGTCCTAGCGGGATTTACAATGAGCAGTTCTTC. Translation: CASSSGVGPSGIYNEQFF.

The genes are TRBV5-1 and TRBJ2-7, with D perhaps matching TRBD1 (5 bases). V was cut by 1 base and J by 1 base, with 15 bases left in between. CDR1 and CDR2 from the germline V gene are SGHRS and YFSETQ. This CDR3 has 16 residues. CDR3 sequence (DNA): TGCGCCAGCAGCTTGATCCGGCAGGGCTTGTCCTACGAGCAGTACTTC. Translation: CASSLIRQGLSYEQYF.

The chain links TRBV6-6 to TRBJ2-5, with TRBD1 identical over 8 bases. CDR3 length: 13 amino acids. V shed 6 bases and J 5 bases; nucleotides not matched to a gene: 5. Germline assignment: CDR1 MNHNY and CDR2 SVGAGI (reference sequence). The CDR3: CASRQGVRETQYF. CDR3 DNA sequence: TGTGCCAGCAGACAGGGGGTGCGGGAGACCCAGTACTTC.

This chain links TRBV5-1 with TRBJ2-2; D tentatively fits TRBD1 or TRBD2 (6 bases each). Germline V gives CDR1 SGHRS, CDR2 YFSETQ. With 7 bases removed from V and 7 bases from J, the gap between germline ends came to 20 bases. This CDR3 has 15 amino acids. In DNA, the CDR3 is TGCGCCAGCCTTCCGGGTCCGGGGGCTGACGGGGAGCTGTTTTTT. Its translation is CASLPGPGADGELFF. The complete variable domain, with remaining parts taken from reference TRBV5-1 and TRBJ2-2, reads KAGVTQTPRYLIKTRGQQVTLSCSPISGHRSVSWYQQTPGQGLQFLFEYFSETQRNKGNFPGRFSGRQFSNSRSEMNVSTLELGDSALYLCASLPGPGADGELFFGEGSRLTVL.

Notes on this clone: Other DNA variants within this sample encode the same CDR3. CDR3 nucleotide sequence: TGTGCCAGCAGCCCGAGGGGGGACACCGGGGAGCTGTTTTTT. It yields the protein CASSPRGDTGELFF. The V gene is TRBV7-9, the J gene TRBJ2-2, with D perhaps assigned TRBD1 or TRBD2 (6 bases each). V was clipped by 5 bases and J by 3 bases, with 10 bases between them. The germline gives CDR1 SEHNR, CDR2 FQNEAQ (reference sequence). The CDR3 has 14 amino acids. The whole variable domain, filled in from reference TRBV7-9 and TRBJ2-2, reads DTGVSQNPRHKITKRGQNVTFRCDPISEHNRLYWYRQTLGQGPEFLTYFQNEAQLEKSRLLSDRFSAERPKGSFSTLEIQRTEQGDSAMYLCASSPRGDTGELFFGEGSRLTVL.

This sequence joins TRBV27 and TRBJ1-1; 11 nucleotides align to TRBD1. CDR1 MNHEY and CDR2 SMNVEV come from the germline V gene (reference sequence). There are 15 residues in the CDR3. V lost 5 bases and J lost 4; bases outside the gene matches: 6. CDR3: CASSQGGQGVTEAFF. The CDR3 bases are TGTGCCAGCAGTCAAGGGGGACAGGGGGTCACTGAAGCTTTCTTT.

The chain joins TRBV5-1 to TRBJ2-7; 8 bases align to TRBD2. CDR3 size: 15 residues. CDR1 is SGHRS, CDR2 YFSETQ, per germline. V dropped 9 bases and J dropped 6; count of bases not matched to a gene: 17. The CDR3 bases are TGCGCCACCTCTACAGGGACGGGAGGGCCACGCGAGCAGTACTTC. It specifies CATSTGTGGPREQYF.

The chain couples TRBV28 to TRBJ2-3, with 10 bases fitting TRBD2. Germline loops: CDR1 MDHEN, CDR2 SYDVKM. The trim removed 6 bases at V and 8 bases at J, leaving 14 bases unmatched. The CDR3 has 16 amino acids. CDR3 loop: CASSPGGAGGPTTQYF. The DNA of the CDR3 is TGTGCCAGCAGCCCGGGGGGAGCGGGAGGGCCCACTACGCAGTATTTT.

Notes on this clone: The sample carries other DNA sequences with the same CDR3. The CDR3 loop reads CASSLGAGELFF. CDR3 bases: TGTGCCAGCAGCTTGGGAGCCGGGGAGCTGTTTTTT. The rearrangement links TRBV5-6 to TRBJ2-2, with D unresolved. V was clipped by 0 bases and J by 6 bases, with 3 bases between them. The length of the CDR3 is 12 residues. The germline CDR1 and CDR2 sequences are SGHDT and YYEEEE.

The chain joins TRBV6-5 to TRBJ2-7; D is uncertain. The V end was cut by 3 bases, the J end by 1 base, with 13 bases between. CDR1 is MNHEY and CDR2 is SVGAGI in the germline V gene. This CDR3 spans 15 amino acids. Here the CDR3 reads CASSYGRSASYEQYF. In DNA form, the CDR3 reads TGTGCCAGCAGTTATGGCAGAAGCGCGTCCTACGAGCAGTACTTC.

This rearrangement joins TRBV19 to TRBJ1-2; 7 bases are a match to TRBD1. The V segment lost 6 bases and the J segment 4 bases; nucleotides outside the gene matches: 8. The germline gives CDR1 LNHDA, CDR2 SQIVND (reference sequence). This CDR3 contains 14 residues. CDR3: CASRSTGAFYGYTF. CDR3 DNA sequence: TGTGCCAGTAGGTCAACAGGGGCGTTCTATGGCTACACCTTC. Looking up the rest from reference TRBV19 and TRBJ1-2 gives the full variable domain: DGGITQSPKYLFRKEGQNVTLSCEQNLNHDAMYWYRQDPGQGLRLIYYSQIVNDFQKGDIAEGYSVSREKKESFPLTVTSAQKNPTAFYLCASRSTGAFYGYTFGSGTRLTVV.

The V gene is TRBV15, the J gene TRBJ2-1; no firm D call. The CDR3 loop spans 15 amino acids. Germline V CDR1 and CDR2: LNHNV, YYDKDF (reference sequence). Trimming shortened V by 0 bases and J by 0 bases, and 6 bases separated the two germline ends. The CDR3 sequence: CATSRDSNSYNEQFF. CDR3 bases: TGTGCCACCAGCAGAGACAGCAACTCCTACAATGAGCAGTTCTTC.